This T cell receptor beta chain was captured in a study of a mutant IDH1 vaccine in newly diagnosed glioma. Germline CDR1 reads SGHRS; CDR2 reads YFSETQ. V lost 4 bases to trimming and J lost 7 bases; unmatched junction nucleotides: 9. The CDR3 is 15 amino acids. The time point here: week 11, during vaccination. In the vaccine, a single dose held 300 ug of the mutant IDH1 20-mer peptide, along with topical imiquimod. Clones were sequenced by immunoSEQ multiplex PCR, and TCRdb holds only the in-frame ones, with some missing. Among 31,000 or so clones, under 80% were seen once, and the ten largest hold around 26%. This clone turned up a few times. Its antigen is still unknown.

Sequencing used PBMCs, obtained from a glioma patient whose treatment included an IDH1 peptide vaccine. The receptor comes from a man aged 30-40 years with glioma. This chain joins TRBV5-1 and TRBJ2-1, with 9 nucleotides matching TRBD1. In DNA form, the CDR3 reads TGCGCCAGCAGCATAGGACAGGGGATAGGGAATGAGCAGTTCTTC. Translation gives CASSIGQGIGNEQFF.